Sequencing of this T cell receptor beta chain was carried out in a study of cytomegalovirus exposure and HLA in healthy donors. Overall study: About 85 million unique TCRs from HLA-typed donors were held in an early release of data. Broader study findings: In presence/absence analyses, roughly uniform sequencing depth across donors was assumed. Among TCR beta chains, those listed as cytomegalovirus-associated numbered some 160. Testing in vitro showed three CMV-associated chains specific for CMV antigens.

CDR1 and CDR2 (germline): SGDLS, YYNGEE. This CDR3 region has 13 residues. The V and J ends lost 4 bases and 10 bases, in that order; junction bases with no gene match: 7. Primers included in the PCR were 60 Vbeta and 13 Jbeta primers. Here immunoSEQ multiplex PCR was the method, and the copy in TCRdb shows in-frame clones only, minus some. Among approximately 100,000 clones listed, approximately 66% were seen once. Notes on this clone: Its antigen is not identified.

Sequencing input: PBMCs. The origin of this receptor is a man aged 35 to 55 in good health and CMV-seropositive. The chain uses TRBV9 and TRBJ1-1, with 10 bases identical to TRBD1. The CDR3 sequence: CASSQGQGRGAFF. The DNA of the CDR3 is TGTGCCAGCAGCCAGGGACAGGGGAGGGGAGCTTTCTTT.